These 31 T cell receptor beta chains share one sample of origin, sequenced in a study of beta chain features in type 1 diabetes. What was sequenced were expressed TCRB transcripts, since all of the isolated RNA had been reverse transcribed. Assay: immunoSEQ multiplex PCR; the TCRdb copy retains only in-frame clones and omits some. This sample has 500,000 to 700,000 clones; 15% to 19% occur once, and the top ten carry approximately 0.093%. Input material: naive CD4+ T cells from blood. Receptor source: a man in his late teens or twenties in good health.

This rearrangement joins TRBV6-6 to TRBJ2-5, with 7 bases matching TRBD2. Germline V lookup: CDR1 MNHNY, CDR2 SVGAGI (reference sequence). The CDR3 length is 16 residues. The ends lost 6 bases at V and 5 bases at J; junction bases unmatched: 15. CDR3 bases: TGTGCCAGCAGACTAATGGGAATGGGGGGGAGGGAGACCCAGTACTTC. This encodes CASRLMGMGGRETQYF.

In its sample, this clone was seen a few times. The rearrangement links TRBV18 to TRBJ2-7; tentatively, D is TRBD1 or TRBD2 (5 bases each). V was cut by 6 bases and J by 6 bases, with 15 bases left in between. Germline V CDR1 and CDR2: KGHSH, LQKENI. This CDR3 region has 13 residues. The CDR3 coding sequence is TGTGCCAGCTCCCCAAATACGGGGCTCGAGCAGTACTTC. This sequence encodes CASSPNTGLEQYF.

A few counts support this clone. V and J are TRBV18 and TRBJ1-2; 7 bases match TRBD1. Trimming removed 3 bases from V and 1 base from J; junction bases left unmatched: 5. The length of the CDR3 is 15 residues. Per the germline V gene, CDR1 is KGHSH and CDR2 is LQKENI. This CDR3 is CASSPDRTRNYGYTF. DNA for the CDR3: TGTGCCAGCTCACCGGACAGGACCCGTAACTATGGCTACACCTTC.

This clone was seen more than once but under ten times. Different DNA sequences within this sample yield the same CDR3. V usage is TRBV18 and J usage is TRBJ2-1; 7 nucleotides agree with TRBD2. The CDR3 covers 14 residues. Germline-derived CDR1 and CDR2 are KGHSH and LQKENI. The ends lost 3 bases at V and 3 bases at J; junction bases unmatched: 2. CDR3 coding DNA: TGTGCCAGCTCACCGGGCGGGAGCTACAATGAGCAGTTCTTC. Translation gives CASSPGGSYNEQFF.

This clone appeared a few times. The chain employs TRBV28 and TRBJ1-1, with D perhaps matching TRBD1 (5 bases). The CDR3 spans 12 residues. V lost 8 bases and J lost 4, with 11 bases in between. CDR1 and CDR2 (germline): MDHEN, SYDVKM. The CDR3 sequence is CASRKQVTEAFF. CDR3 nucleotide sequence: TGTGCCAGCCGCAAACAGGTCACTGAAGCTTTCTTT. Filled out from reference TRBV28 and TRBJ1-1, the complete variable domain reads DVKVTQSSRYLVKRTGEKVFLECVQDMDHENMFWYRQDPGLGLRLIYFSYDVKMKEKGDIPEGYSVSREKKERFSLILESASTNQTSMYLCASRKQVTEAFFGQGTRLTVV.

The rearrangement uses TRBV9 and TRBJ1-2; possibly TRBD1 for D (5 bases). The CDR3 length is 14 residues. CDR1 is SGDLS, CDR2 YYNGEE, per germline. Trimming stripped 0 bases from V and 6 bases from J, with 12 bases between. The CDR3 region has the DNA TGTGCCAGCAGCGTAGCGCAGGGTGTGCATGGCTACACCTTC. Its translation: CASSVAQGVHGYTF.

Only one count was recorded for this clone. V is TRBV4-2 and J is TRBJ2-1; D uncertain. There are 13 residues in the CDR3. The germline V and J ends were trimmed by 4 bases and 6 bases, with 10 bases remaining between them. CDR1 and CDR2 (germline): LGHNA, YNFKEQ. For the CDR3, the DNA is TGTGCCAGCAGCCCCCCGGTAAGCAATGAGCAGTTCTTC. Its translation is CASSPPVSNEQFF.

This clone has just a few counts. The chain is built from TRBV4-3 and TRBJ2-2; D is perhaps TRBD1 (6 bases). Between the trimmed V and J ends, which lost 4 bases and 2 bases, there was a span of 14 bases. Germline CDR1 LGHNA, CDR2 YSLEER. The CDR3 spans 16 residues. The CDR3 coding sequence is TGCGCCAGCAGCCTCCAATGGGGACAAAACACCGGGGAGCTGTTTTTT. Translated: CASSLQWGQNTGELFF.

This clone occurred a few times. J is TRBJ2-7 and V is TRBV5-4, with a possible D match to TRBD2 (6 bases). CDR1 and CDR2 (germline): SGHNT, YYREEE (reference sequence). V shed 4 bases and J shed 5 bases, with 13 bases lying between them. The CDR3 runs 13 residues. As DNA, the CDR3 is TGTGCCAGCAGCCCCGGGACTTCCCACGAGCAGTACTTC. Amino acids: CASSPGTSHEQYF.

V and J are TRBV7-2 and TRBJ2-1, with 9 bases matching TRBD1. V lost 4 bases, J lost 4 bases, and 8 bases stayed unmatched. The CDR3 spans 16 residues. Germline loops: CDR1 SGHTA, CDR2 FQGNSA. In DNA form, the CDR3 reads TGTGCCAGCAGCTCCCGCCGGGACAGGGTTTACAATGAGCAGTTCTTC. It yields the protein CASSSRRDRVYNEQFF.

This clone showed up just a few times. CDR3 sequence reads: CASSVGGVDSYNEQFF. Here the CDR3 DNA reads TGTGCCAGCAGCGTAGGAGGGGTGGACTCCTACAATGAGCAGTTCTTC. The V gene is TRBV9, the J gene TRBJ2-1; D is possibly TRBD1 or TRBD2 (5 bases each). V dropped 0 bases and J dropped 0 bases, with 10 bases sitting between them. Germline assignment: CDR1 SGDLS and CDR2 YYNGEE. The CDR3 runs to 16 residues.

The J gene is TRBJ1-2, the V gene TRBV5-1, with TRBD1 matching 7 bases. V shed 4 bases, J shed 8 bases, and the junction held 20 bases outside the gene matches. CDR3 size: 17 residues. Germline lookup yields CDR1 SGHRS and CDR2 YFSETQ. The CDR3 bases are TGCGCCAGCAGCCCCTCGACATACCGGGACAGCGGCTGGGGCTACACCTTC. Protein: CASSPSTYRDSGWGYTF.

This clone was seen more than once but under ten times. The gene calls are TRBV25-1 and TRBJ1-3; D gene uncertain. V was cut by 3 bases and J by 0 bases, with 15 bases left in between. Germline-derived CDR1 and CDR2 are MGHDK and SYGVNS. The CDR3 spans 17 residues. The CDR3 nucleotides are TGTGCCAGCAGTGATCCTAGACACCCTCACTCTGGAAACACCATATATTTT. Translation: CASSDPRHPHSGNTIYF.

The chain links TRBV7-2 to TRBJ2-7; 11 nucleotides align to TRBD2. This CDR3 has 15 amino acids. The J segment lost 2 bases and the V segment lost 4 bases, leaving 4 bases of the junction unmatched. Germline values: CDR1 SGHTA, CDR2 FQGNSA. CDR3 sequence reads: CASSSSSGRAYEQYF. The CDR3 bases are TGTGCCAGCAGCTCAAGTAGCGGGAGGGCCTACGAGCAGTACTTC.

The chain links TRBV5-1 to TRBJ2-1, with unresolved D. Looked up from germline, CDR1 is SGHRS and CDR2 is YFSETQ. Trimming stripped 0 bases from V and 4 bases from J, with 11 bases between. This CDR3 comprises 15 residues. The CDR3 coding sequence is TGCGCCAGCAGCTTGGCCGTGGCAGAATACAATGAGCAGTTCTTC. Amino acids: CASSLAVAEYNEQFF. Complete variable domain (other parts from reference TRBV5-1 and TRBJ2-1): KAGVTQTPRYLIKTRGQQVTLSCSPISGHRSVSWYQQTPGQGLQFLFEYFSETQRNKGNFPGRFSGRQFSNSRSEMNVSTLELGDSALYLCASSLAVAEYNEQFFGPGTRLTVL.

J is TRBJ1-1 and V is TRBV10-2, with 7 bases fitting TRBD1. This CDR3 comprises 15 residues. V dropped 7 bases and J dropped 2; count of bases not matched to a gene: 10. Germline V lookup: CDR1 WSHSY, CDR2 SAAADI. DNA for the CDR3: TGCGCCAGCACTCGACAGGGAGAGGCCAACACTGAAGCTTTCTTT. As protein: CASTRQGEANTEAFF.

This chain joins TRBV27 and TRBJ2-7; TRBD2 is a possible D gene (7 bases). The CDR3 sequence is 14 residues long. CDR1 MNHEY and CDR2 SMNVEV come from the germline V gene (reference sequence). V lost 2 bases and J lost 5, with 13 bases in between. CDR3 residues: CASSLRGALDEQYF. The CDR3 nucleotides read TGTGCCAGCAGTTTACGGGGGGCGTTGGACGAGCAGTACTTC.

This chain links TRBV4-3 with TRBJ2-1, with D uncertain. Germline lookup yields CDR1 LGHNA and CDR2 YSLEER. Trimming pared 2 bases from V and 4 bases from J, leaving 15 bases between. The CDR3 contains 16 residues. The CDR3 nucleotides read TGCGCCAGCAGCCAAAATTTGCAGGCGATTTACAATGAGCAGTTCTTC. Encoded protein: CASSQNLQAIYNEQFF.

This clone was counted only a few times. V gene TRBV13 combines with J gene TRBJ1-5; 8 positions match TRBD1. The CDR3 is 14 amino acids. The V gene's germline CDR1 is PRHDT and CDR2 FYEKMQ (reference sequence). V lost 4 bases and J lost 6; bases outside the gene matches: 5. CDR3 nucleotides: TGTGCCAGCAGCTACGGACAGGGAGGTCAGCCCCAGCATTTT. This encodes CASSYGQGGQPQHF.

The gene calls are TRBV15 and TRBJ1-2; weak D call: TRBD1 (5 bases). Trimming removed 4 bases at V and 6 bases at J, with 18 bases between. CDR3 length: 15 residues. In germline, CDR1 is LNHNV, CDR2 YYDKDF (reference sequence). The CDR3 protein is CATSTRGARVNGYTF. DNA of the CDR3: TGTGCCACCAGCACCCGTGGGGCAAGAGTGAATGGCTACACCTTC.

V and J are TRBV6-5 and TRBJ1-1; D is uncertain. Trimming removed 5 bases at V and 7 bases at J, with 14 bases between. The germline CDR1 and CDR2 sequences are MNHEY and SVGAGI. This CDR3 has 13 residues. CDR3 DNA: TGTGCCAGCAGTCTCCTGGGTAACGGTGAAGCTTTCTTT. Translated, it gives CASSLLGNGEAFF.

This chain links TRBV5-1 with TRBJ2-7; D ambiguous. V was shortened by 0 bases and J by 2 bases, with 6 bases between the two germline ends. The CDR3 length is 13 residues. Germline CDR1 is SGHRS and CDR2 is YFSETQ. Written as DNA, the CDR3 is TGCGCCAGCAGCTTGGAACGGACCTACGAGCAGTACTTC. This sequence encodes CASSLERTYEQYF.

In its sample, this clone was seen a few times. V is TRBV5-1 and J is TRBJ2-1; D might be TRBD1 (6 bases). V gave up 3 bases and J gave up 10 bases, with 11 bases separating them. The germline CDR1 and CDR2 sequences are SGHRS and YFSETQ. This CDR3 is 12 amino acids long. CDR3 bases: TGCGCCAGCAGCTCACAGGGTCAGGAGCAGTTCTTC. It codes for CASSSQGQEQFF.

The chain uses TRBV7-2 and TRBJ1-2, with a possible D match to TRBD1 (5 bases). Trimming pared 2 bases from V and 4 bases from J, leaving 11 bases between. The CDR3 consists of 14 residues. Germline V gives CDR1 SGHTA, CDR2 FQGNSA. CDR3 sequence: CASSLKGRVYGYTF. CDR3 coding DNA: TGTGCCAGCAGCTTAAAGGGCAGGGTCTATGGCTACACCTTC.

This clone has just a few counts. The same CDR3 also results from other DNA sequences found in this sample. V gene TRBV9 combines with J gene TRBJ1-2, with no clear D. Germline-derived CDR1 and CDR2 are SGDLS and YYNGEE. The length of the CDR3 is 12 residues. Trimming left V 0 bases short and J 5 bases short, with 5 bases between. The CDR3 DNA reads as TGTGCCAGCAGCGTAGCGGCTTATGGCTACACCTTC. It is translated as CASSVAAYGYTF.

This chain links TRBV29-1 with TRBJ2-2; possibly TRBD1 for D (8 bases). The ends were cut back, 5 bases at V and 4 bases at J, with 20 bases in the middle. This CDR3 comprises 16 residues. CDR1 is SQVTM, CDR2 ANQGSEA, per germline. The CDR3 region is CSVTKGGQGATGELFF. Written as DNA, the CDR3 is TGCAGCGTTACGAAGGGGGGGCAGGGGGCCACCGGGGAGCTGTTTTTT.

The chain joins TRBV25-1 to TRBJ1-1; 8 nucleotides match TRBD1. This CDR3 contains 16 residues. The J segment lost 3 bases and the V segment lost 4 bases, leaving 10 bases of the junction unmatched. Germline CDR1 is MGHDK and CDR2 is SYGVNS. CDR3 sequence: CASSAATGGLYTEAFF. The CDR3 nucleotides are TGTGCCAGCAGTGCAGCTACAGGGGGACTGTACACTGAAGCTTTCTTT. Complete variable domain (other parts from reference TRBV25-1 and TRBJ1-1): EADIYQTPRYLVIGTGKKITLECSQTMGHDKMYWYQQDPGMELHLIHYSYGVNSTEKGDLSSESTVSRIRTEHFPLTLESARPSHTSQYLCASSAATGGLYTEAFFGQGTRLTVV.

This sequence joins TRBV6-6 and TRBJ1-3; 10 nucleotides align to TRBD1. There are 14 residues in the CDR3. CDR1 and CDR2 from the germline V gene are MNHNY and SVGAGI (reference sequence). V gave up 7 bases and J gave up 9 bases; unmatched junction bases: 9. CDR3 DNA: TGTGCCAGCATTCGAAGGACAGGGGGAGGCACCATATATTTT. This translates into CASIRRTGGGTIYF.

For the CDR3, the DNA is TGTGCCAGCTCAACCGGGACAGGGAGAGGGAACGAGCAGTACTTC. It codes for CASSTGTGRGNEQYF. The genes are TRBV18 and TRBJ2-7; 9 bases agree with TRBD1. V shed 5 bases, J shed 5 bases, and the junction held 10 bases outside the gene matches. The germline V gene encodes CDR1 KGHSH and CDR2 LQKENI. The CDR3 length is 15 residues.

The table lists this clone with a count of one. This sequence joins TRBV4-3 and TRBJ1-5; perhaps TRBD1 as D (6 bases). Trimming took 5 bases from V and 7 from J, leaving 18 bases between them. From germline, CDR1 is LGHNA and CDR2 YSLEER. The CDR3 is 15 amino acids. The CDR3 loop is CASSAQGGMGQPQHF. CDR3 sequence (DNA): TGCGCCAGCAGCGCCCAAGGGGGAATGGGGCAGCCCCAGCATTTT.

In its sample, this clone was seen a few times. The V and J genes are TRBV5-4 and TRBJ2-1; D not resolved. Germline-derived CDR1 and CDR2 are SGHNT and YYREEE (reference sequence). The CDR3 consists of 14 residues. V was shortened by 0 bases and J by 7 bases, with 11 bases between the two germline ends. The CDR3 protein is CASSLAAELNEQFF. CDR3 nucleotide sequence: TGTGCCAGCAGCTTGGCGGCGGAGTTAAATGAGCAGTTCTTC.